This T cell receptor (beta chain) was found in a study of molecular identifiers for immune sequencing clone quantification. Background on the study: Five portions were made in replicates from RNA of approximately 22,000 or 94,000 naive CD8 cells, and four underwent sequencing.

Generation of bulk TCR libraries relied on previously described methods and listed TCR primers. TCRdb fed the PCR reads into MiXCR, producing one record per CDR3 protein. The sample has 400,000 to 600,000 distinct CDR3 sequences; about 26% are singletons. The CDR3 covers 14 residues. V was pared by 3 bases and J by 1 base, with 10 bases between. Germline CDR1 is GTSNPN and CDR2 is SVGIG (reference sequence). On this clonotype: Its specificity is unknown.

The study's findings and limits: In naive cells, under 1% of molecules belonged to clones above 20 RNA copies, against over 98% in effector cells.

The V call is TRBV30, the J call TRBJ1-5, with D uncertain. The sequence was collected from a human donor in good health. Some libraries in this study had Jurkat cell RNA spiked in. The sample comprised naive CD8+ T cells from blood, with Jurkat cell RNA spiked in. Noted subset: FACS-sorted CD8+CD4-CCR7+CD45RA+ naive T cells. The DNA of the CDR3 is TGTGCCTGGAGCGCCGGGATAAGCAATCAGCCCCAGCATTTT. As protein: CAWSAGISNQPQHF.